This T cell receptor (beta chain) was profiled in a study of blood T cells in healthy people across ages. For the second PCR, which ran for about 6 to 11 cycles, a sample-barcoded 5' primer and a J-beta primer mix were used. TCRdb reanalysed the 5' RACE reads using MiXCR and keeps one entry per CDR3 protein. The sample carries around 780,000 distinct CDR3 sequences, roughly 25% recorded once. This clonotype was counted a few times. Trimming cost V 11 bases and J 4 bases; bases outside gene matches: 12. The CDR3 extends over 14 amino acids. Germline CDR1 ENHRY, CDR2 SYGVKD. The same data also contributed to another study, on T cells of mothers and their children. According to that study: Related mother and child pairs showed slightly greater overlap (not significant) than unrelated pairs did.

Input material: blood. J is TRBJ2-3 and V is TRBV10-3, with 7 bases lining up with TRBD2. This sequence originates from a boy younger than 18 in good health. This CDR3 reads CASQSGDDPDTQYF. The CDR3 DNA follows: TGTGCCTCTCAAAGCGGGGATGATCCAGATACGCAGTATTTT.